This TCR beta chain was retrieved from a study of response to subunit inactivated influenza vaccine. Each CDR3 protein is one row after TCRdb ran MiXCR on the RT-PCR reads. The data hold 500,000 to 550,000 distinct CDR3 sequences, with under 9% observed a single time. The study, taken as a whole, reports: Only a handful of new T cells, the authors suggested, are recruited with each seasonal influenza vaccination.

Germline V gene data show CDR1 as MDHEN and CDR2 as SYDVKM. After removal of 6 bases from V and 3 bases from J, the junction contained 5 bases not matched to a gene. The CDR3 totals 14 residues. Only a few counts were recorded for this clonotype. No antigen is known for it. The chain carries TRBV28 and TRBJ2-7; the match to TRBD2 covers 10 bases. The starting material was PBMCs from blood, obtained 23 months after vaccination. This TCR was recovered from a man aged 45 to 70 who received an inactivated influenza vaccine. CDR3 residues: CASRSVAGGYEQYF. CDR3 bases: TGTGCCAGCAGATCTGTAGCGGGGGGCTACGAGCAGTACTTC.